The clone carrying this T cell receptor beta chain has more than one count but fewer than ten. This sample was taken from a study of blood T cell repertoires in COVID-19. Study-wide context: Samples representing acute and convalescent COVID-19 were sourced from the United States, Italy and Spain. The cDNA or gDNA used as material had been derived from T cells, B-cell-depleted T cells, or PBMCs.

In the original workflow: Cell counts per sample came from amplifying reference gene primers. The method was immunoSEQ multiplex PCR; TCRdb's version includes in-frame clones alone and lacks a portion of them. That table gives V, J and clone size, and the DNA gave D and trimming. The table has around 200,000 clones, 75% to 90% seen once. The specimen was peripheral blood. The receptor's source is a human donor in a cohort sampled during active COVID-19.

DNA for the CDR3: TGTGCCTGGAAGGGGACATTCTATGGCTACACCTTC. Translated: CAWKGTFYGYTF. The gene calls are TRBV30 and TRBJ1-2; D is possibly TRBD1 (6 bases). The CDR3 has 12 residues. Germline CDR1 is GTSNPN and CDR2 is SVGIG (reference sequence). Trimming cost V 4 bases and J 4 bases, with 10 bases left between them.